This T cell receptor (beta chain) was profiled in a study of T cell repertoires in cytomegalovirus infection. For the study at large: Public signatures in TCR beta pointed to CMV infection and matching HLA type. The study, taken as a whole, reports: Dominant in the ex vivo response were TCR beta clonotypes restricted by HLA-C and specific for CMV. Frequencies of public TCR beta families were cumulated, and this identified carriers of CMV plus the relevant HLA.

Each CDR3 protein is one row after TCRdb ran MiXCR on the reads. The sample lists about 740,000 distinct CDR3 sequences; roughly a third were seen once. A few counts support this clonotype. What it binds is not known. The CDR3 loop spans 15 amino acids. Trimming stripped 8 bases from V and 0 bases from J, with 14 bases between. The germline gives CDR1 SGHNT, CDR2 YENEEA. What was sequenced was PBMCs. This TCR derives from a human donor in good health (CMV status not recorded). Some clones in this sample may be carry-over from other donors' samples. The V and J genes are TRBV11-3 and TRBJ2-1; D is uncertain. The CDR3 bases are TGTGCCAGCTCAGGCGGACGCAGCTCCTACAATGAGCAGTTCTTC. Encoded protein: CASSGGRSSYNEQFF.